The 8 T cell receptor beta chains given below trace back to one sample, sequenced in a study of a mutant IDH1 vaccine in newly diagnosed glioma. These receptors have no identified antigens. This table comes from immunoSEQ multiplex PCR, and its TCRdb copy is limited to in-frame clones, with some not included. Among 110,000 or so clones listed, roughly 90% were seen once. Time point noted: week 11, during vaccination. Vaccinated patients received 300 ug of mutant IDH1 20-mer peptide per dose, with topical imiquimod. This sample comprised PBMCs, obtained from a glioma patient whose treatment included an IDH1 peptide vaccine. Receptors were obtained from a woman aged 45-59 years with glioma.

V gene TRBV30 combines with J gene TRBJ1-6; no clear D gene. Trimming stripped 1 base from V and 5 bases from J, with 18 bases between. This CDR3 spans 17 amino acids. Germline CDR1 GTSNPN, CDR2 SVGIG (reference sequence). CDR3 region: CAWSGTRVSGDNSPLHF. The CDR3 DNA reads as TGTGCCTGGAGTGGCACGAGGGTATCGGGAGATAATTCACCCCTCCACTTT.

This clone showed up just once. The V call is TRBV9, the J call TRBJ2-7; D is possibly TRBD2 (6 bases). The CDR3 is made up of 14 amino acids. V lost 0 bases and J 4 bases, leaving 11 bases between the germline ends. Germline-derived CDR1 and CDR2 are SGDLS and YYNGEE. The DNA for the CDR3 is TGTGCCAGCAGCGTAGGCGGGGACGGTTACGAGCAGTACTTC. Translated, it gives CASSVGGDGYEQYF. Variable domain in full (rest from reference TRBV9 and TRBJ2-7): DSGVTQTPKHLITATGQRVTLRCSPRSGDLSVYWYQQSLDQGLQFLIQYYNGEERAKGNILERFSAQQFPDLHSELNLSSLELGDSALYFCASSVGGDGYEQYFGPGTRLTVT.

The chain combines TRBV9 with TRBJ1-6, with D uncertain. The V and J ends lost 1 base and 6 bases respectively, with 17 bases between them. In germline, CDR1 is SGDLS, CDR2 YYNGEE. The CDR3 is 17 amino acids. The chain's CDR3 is CASSVYGRSGSNSPLHF. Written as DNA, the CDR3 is TGTGCCAGCAGCGTATACGGCAGGTCCGGTTCTAATTCACCCCTCCACTTT.

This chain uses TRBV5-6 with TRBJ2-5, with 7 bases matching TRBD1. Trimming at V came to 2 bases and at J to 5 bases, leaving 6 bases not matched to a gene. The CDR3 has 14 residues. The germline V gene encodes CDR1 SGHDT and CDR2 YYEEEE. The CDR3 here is CASSFSQGSETQYF. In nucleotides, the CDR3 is TGTGCCAGCAGCTTTTCACAGGGGTCGGAGACCCAGTACTTC.

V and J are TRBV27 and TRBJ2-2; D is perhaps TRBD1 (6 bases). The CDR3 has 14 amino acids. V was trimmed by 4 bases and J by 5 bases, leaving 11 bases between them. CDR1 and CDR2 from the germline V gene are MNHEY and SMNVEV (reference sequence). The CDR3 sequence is CASSSRQVTGELFF. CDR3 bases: TGTGCCAGCAGTTCCCGACAGGTTACCGGGGAGCTGTTTTTT.

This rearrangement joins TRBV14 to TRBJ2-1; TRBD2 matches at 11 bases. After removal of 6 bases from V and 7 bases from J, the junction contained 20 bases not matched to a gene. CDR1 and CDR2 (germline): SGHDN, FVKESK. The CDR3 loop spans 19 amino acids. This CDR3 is CASRGGALKGGLAVNEQFF. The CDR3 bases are TGTGCCAGCAGAGGTGGGGCCTTGAAGGGGGGACTAGCGGTTAATGAGCAGTTCTTC. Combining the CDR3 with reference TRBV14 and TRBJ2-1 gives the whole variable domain EAGVTQFPSHSVIEKGQTVTLRCDPISGHDNLYWYRRVMGKEIKFLLHFVKESKQDESGMPNNRFLAERTGGTYSTLKVQPAELEDSGVYFCASRGGALKGGLAVNEQFFGPGTRLTVL.

The CDR3 region has the DNA TGTGCCAGCAGCGTAAGGATAATAGCGACGGGCAATGAGCAGTTCTTC. It codes for CASSVRIIATGNEQFF. The chain is built from TRBV9 and TRBJ2-1; D perhaps matches TRBD2 (5 bases). Trimming pared 1 base from V and 6 bases from J, leaving 17 bases between. This CDR3 spans 16 amino acids. CDR1 SGDLS and CDR2 YYNGEE come from the germline V gene.

The CDR3 loop is CASRWDRGSAKNIQYF. CDR3 DNA: TGTGCCAGCAGATGGGACAGGGGCAGTGCCAAAAACATTCAGTACTTC. This chain connects TRBV2 to TRBJ2-4; the match to TRBD1 covers 10 bases. Germline loops: CDR1 SNHLY, CDR2 FYNNEI. Germline trimming cut 6 bases from V and 1 base from J; bases unmatched to any gene: 6. This CDR3 is built from 16 residues.